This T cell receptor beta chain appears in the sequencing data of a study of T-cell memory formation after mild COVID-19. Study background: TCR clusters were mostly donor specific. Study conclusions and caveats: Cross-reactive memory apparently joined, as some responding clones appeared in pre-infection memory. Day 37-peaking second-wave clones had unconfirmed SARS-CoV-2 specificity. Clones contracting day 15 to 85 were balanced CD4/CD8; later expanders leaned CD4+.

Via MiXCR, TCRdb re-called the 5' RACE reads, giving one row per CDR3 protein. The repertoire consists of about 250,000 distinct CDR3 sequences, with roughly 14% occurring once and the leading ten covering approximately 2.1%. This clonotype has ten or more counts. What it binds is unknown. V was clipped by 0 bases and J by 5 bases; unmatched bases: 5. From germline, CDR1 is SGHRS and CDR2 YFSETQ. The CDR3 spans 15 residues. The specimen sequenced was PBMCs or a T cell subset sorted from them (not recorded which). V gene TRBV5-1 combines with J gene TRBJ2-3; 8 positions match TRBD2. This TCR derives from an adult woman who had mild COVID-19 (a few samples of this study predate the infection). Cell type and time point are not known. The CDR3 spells CASSLDGGARDTQYF. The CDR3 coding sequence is TGCGCCAGCAGCTTGGACGGGGGGGCACGAGATACGCAGTATTTT.